Listed below are T cell receptor beta chains from one sample, sequenced in a study of T cell changes during pregnancy in multiple sclerosis. Profiling relied on immunoSEQ multiplex PCR, and the TCRdb table lists in-frame clones only, not all of them. The top ten hold 0.7% to 0.9% of the sample, which has around 100,000 clones, 75% to 95% seen once. This material consisted of peripheral blood, taken in the second trimester of pregnancy. These receptor sequences come from a female donor in good health, enrolled as a control in a pregnancy study. Each CDR3 is given with its conserved first and last residue. A D gene is named only where the DNA matches it firmly. Where a row states a size, it is once, few, many or the class of an expanded clone; other rows omit it.

NA	TRBV7-2	NA	14	TRBJ1-2	TGTGCCAGCAGCTTAAGCCAGGGGATCTATGGCTACACCTTC	CASSLSQGIYGYTF
NA	TRBV28	TRBD2	14	TRBJ2-3	TGTGCCAGCAGCGTACTAGCGGGGTCAGATACGCAGTATTTT	CASSVLAGSDTQYF
NA	TRBV27	TRBD1	16	TRBJ1-4	TGTGCCAGCAGTTTTCAGGGGGCCGTAACTAATGAAAAACTGTTTTTT	CASSFQGAVTNEKLFF
NA	TRBV18	TRBD1	16	TRBJ2-1	TGTGCCAGCTCACCACCACTGGGACAGGGTAGTAATGAGCAGTTCTTC	CASSPPLGQGSNEQFF
NA	TRBV10-3	NA	15	TRBJ1-1	TGTGCCATCAGTGAGTCGCAGGACATTGTCACTGAAGCTTTCTTT	CAISESQDIVTEAFF
NA	TRBV14	TRBD1	15	TRBJ1-2	TGTGCCAGCAGCCAAGCTAGGACAGGGACCTATGGCTACACCTTC	CASSQARTGTYGYTF
NA	TRBV5-8	NA	16	TRBJ1-1	TGTGCCAGCAGCTTGGGGGTTGGGGAGGGGAACACTGAAGCTTTCTTT	CASSLGVGEGNTEAFF
once	TRBV27	TRBD1	16	TRBJ1-6	TGTGCCAGCAGGGACAGGGGGCACCCCTATAATTCACCCCTCCACTTT	CASRDRGHPYNSPLHF
NA	TRBV7-6	TRBD2	14	TRBJ2-7	TGTGCCAGCAGCTTCTCAATTGGGGGGGGCGAGCAGTACTTC	CASSFSIGGGEQYF
NA	TRBV21-1	NA	13	TRBJ2-5	TGTGCCAGCAGGAAACAGGGAAAAGAGACCCAGTACTTC	CASRKQGKETQYF
NA	TRBV7-8	NA	18	TRBJ1-4	TGTGCCAGCAGCTTAGCGCTCGCCCGGGGTGCAACTAATGAAAAACTGTTTTTT	CASSLALARGATNEKLFF
NA	TRBV7-2	NA	15	TRBJ1-4	TGTGCCAGCAGCTTAGGGACGGGGTCCCTGGAAAAACTGTTTTTT	CASSLGTGSLEKLFF
NA	TRBV5-8	TRBD1	17	TRBJ1-5	TGTGCCAGCAGCTCCGGGACAGGGGGCGACGGCAATCAGCCCCAGCATTTT	CASSSGTGGDGNQPQHF
NA	TRBV7-9	TRBD1	17	TRBJ1-1	TGTGCCAGCAGCCCAACCTCAGGGGGAGCCATGAACACTGAAGCTTTCTTT	CASSPTSGGAMNTEAFF
NA	TRBV11-2	NA	14	TRBJ1-2	TGTGCCAGCAGCTTATTAGGGGCGGGGTATGGCTACACCTTC	CASSLLGAGYGYTF
NA	TRBV7-2	NA	17	TRBJ2-3	TGTGCCAGCAGCCGGCCGGGGATCGGGGGAGTGACAGATACGCAGTATTTT	CASSRPGIGGVTDTQYF
few	TRBV4-1	NA	15	TRBJ1-5	TGCGCCAGCAGCCAAGATTCCAGGGCCTATCAGCCCCAGCATTTT	CASSQDSRAYQPQHF
NA	TRBV27	TRBD1	15	TRBJ1-2	TGTGCCAGCAGTCCACACAGGGGCGCGAACTATGGCTACACCTTC	CASSPHRGANYGYTF
NA	TRBV21-1	NA	17	TRBJ1-1	TGTGCCAGCAGCAAAGCGCAGGGGGCTCTCTCGAACACTGAAGCTTTCTTT	CASSKAQGALSNTEAFF
NA	TRBV7-9	TRBD1	13	TRBJ1-4	TGTGCCAGCAGTTGGGACAGGGGCGAAAAACTGTTTTTT	CASSWDRGEKLFF
NA	TRBV19	NA	13	TRBJ2-5	TGTGCCAGTAGTCGAGCTAGTCGGGAGACCCAGTACTTC	CASSRASRETQYF
NA	TRBV15	NA	15	TRBJ2-1	TGTGCCACCAGCTGGGGGGTGCTCTCTCACAATGAGCAGTTCTTC	CATSWGVLSHNEQFF
NA	TRBV13	NA	15	TRBJ1-3	TGTGCCAGCAGCCCCGACGGCGGGGGTGGAAACACCATATATTTT	CASSPDGGGGNTIYF
NA	TRBV28	NA	13	TRBJ1-5	TGTGCCAGCAGCCCCTGGACAGTCCAGCCCCAGCATTTT	CASSPWTVQPQHF
NA	TRBV5-4	TRBD1	17	TRBJ1-1	TGTGCCAGCAGCTGGAGTGACAGGGGGCATAGGAACACTGAAGCTTTCTTT	CASSWSDRGHRNTEAFF
once	TRBV6-5	TRBD1	15	TRBJ1-1	TGTGCCAGCAGTTACTACGGACAGGGTAGGACTGAAGCTTTCTTT	CASSYYGQGRTEAFF
NA	TRBV28	NA	15	TRBJ1-1	TGTGCCAGCAGTTTAGCCGGAGGGCCTTACACTGAAGCTTTCTTT	CASSLAGGPYTEAFF
NA	TRBV7-9	NA	13	TRBJ1-1	TGTGCCAGCAGCTTTAATGTGAACACTGAAGCTTTCTTT	CASSFNVNTEAFF
NA	TRBV11-2	TRBD1	15	TRBJ1-6	TGTGCCAGCAGCCCCGGACAGGGGTATAATTCACCCCTCCACTTT	CASSPGQGYNSPLHF
NA	TRBV7-6	NA	15	TRBJ2-1	TGTGCCAGCAGCTTAGATCTGCGAAATTACAATGAGCAGTTCTTC	CASSLDLRNYNEQFF
NA	TRBV6-1	NA	13	TRBJ2-4	TGTGCCACGCAGGACTCGGCCAAAAACATTCAGTACTTC	CATQDSAKNIQYF
NA	TRBV6-5	NA	15	TRBJ2-5	TGTGCCAGCAGTTACTCTGACCGCGGAACGGAGACCCAGTACTTC	CASSYSDRGTETQYF
NA	TRBV29-1	NA	14	TRBJ2-2	TGCAGCGTTGCAGGGCCTGCGAACACCGGGGAGCTGTTTTTT	CSVAGPANTGELFF
NA	TRBV6-1	NA	13	TRBJ2-3	TGTGCCAGCAGTGGAGGTCAAACGGATACGCAGTATTTT	CASSGGQTDTQYF
once	TRBV7-8	TRBD2	16	TRBJ2-1	TGTGCCAGCAGCCCAGCAGTAGCGGGGGGGTCTAGTGAGCAGTTCTTC	CASSPAVAGGSSEQFF
NA	TRBV27	NA	12	TRBJ2-5	TGTGCCAGCAGTGGGGGCCCTGGGACCCAGTACTTC	CASSGGPGTQYF
once	TRBV27	TRBD1	15	TRBJ2-5	TGTGCCAGCAGTTCCCCGGGACAGATACAAGAGACCCAGTACTTC	CASSSPGQIQETQYF
NA	TRBV14	NA	15	TRBJ2-5	TGTGCCAGCAGTCTCGGTAGGAGGTACCAAGAGACCCAGTACTTC	CASSLGRRYQETQYF
once	TRBV11-2	NA	15	TRBJ2-3	TGTGCCAGCAGTCCCTTTACGGGGAGCACAGATACGCAGTATTTT	CASSPFTGSTDTQYF
NA	TRBV5-1	TRBD1	15	TRBJ1-6	TGCGCCAGCAGCTACACAGGGGGTAGTAATTCACCCCTCCACTTT	CASSYTGGSNSPLHF
once	TRBV27	NA	16	TRBJ1-2	TGTGCCAGCAGTCCACGGACAGCCCTGGGGAACTATGGCTACACCTTC	CASSPRTALGNYGYTF
NA	TRBV12-5	TRBD1	15	TRBJ1-6	TGTGCTAGTGGTTTGGAGACAGGGGGTAATTCACCCCTCCACTTT	CASGLETGGNSPLHF
NA	TRBV11-3	NA	13	TRBJ2-7	TGTGCCAGCAGCTTGGGCAGCCTCGACGAGCAGTACTTC	CASSLGSLDEQYF
NA	TRBV30	NA	12	TRBJ2-5	TGTGCCTGGAGACGGTTGCGAGAGACCCAGTACTTC	CAWRRLRETQYF
NA	TRBV27	NA	16	TRBJ1-4	TGTGCCAGCAGACCTCTCTCTGGGTTTCGGGATGAAAAACTGTTTTTT	CASRPLSGFRDEKLFF
NA	TRBV13	TRBD1	15	TRBJ2-5	TGTGCCAGCAGCCGAGGACAGGCTACTCAAGAGACCCAGTACTTC	CASSRGQATQETQYF
NA	TRBV5-4	NA	14	TRBJ1-4	TGTGCCAGCAGCCTAATCGGAGAAAATGAAAAACTGTTTTTT	CASSLIGENEKLFF
NA	TRBV5-1	TRBD2	14	TRBJ2-5	TGCGCCAGCAGCTTGGGGCGCGGGAGTGAGACCCAGTACTTC	CASSLGRGSETQYF
NA	TRBV25-1	NA	14	TRBJ1-2	TGTGCCAGCAGTGAACGTGTGCAGAACTATGGCTACACCTTC	CASSERVQNYGYTF
NA	TRBV7-2	TRBD1	15	TRBJ1-5	TGTGCCAGCAGCTTACAGGGGGCGCGCAATCAGCCCCAGCATTTT	CASSLQGARNQPQHF
NA	TRBV5-1	NA	15	TRBJ2-5	TGCGCCAGCAGCTTTATCGCCGGGACTCAAGAGACCCAGTACTTC	CASSFIAGTQETQYF
NA	TRBV4-3	TRBD2	16	TRBJ2-1	TGCGCCAGCAGCCCATCTGAGCCGGGACTAGTGAATGAGCAGTTCTTC	CASSPSEPGLVNEQFF
once	TRBV7-2	NA	18	TRBJ1-5	TGTGCCAGCAGCTTAGGGACACTTAGGAATGGGAGGAATCAGCCCCAGCATTTT	CASSLGTLRNGRNQPQHF
NA	TRBV5-6	TRBD1	17	TRBJ1-6	TGTGCCAGCAGCTTGCCAGGGGGCGATCCCTATAATTCACCCCTCCACTTT	CASSLPGGDPYNSPLHF
NA	TRBV5-4	TRBD2	15	TRBJ2-2	TGTGCCAGCAGCTCTGGACTAGCCTACGCCGGGGAGCTGTTTTTT	CASSSGLAYAGELFF
NA	TRBV6-6	NA	14	TRBJ2-7	TGTGCCAGCAGTTATAGAGGGGGACACTACGAGCAGTACTTC	CASSYRGGHYEQYF
NA	TRBV14	TRBD2	12	TRBJ2-1	TGTGCCAGCAGCCGGGTAGCGGGAGAGCAGTTCTTC	CASSRVAGEQFF
NA	TRBV7-9	TRBD1	17	TRBJ1-6	TGTGCCAGCAGCCCTAGGGGATCGACAGGGGGGAATTCACCCCTCCACTTT	CASSPRGSTGGNSPLHF
NA	TRBV9	NA	13	TRBJ2-1	TGTGCCAGCAGCGAGGACTCATGGAATGAGCAGTTCTTC	CASSEDSWNEQFF